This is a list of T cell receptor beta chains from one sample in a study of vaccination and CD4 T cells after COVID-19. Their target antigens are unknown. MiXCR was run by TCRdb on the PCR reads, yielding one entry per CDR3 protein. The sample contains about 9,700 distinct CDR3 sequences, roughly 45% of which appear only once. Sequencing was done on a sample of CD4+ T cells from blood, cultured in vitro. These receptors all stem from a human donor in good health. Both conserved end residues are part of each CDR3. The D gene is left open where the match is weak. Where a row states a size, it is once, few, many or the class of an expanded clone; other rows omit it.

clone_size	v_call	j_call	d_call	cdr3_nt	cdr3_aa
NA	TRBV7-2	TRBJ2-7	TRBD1	TGTGCCAGCAGCCCCAGACAGGGGTTAATAGGCTACGAGCAGTACTTC	CASSPRQGLIGYEQYF
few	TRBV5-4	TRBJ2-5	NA	TGTGCCAGCAGCTTGACTAGCTTGAGGTCACCAGAGACCCAGTACTTC	CASSLTSLRSPETQYF
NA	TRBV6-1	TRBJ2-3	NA	TGTGCCAGCAGTCCGCTAGCGAGCACAGATACGCAGTATTTT	CASSPLASTDTQYF
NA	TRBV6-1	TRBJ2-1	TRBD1	TGTGCCAGCAGCCGAGCCGGGACAGGGAGCTCCTACAATGAGCAGTTCTTC	CASSRAGTGSSYNEQFF
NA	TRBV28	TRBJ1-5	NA	TGTGCCAGCTCGCCCGGTAAAGGGGCGTACCAGCCCCAGCATTTT	CASSPGKGAYQPQHF
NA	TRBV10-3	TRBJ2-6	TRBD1	TGTGCCATCAGTGAGGGGGACAGGGGGTCTACCTTCTCTGGGGCCAACGTCCTGACTTTC	CAISEGDRGSTFSGANVLTF
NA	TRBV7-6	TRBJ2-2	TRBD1	TGTGCCAGCAGCTGGACCAGGGGGTCGGGGGAGCTGTTTTTT	CASSWTRGSGELFF
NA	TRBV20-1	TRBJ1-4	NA	TGCAGTGCTAGAGCCCCTAATGAAAAACTGTTTTTT	CSARAPNEKLFF
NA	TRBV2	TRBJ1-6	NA	TGTGCCAGCAGTGAGTTTTGGCTTTCCTATAATTCACCCCTCCACTTT	CASSEFWLSYNSPLHF
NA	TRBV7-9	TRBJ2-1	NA	TGTGCCAGCAGCTTAGGCGGGACATGGCGGTTCTTC	CASSLGGTWRFF
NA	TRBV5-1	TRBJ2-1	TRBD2	TGCGCCAGCAGCTTGGCCGCTAGCGGGGTCGGTCCGCAGTTCTTC	CASSLAASGVGPQFF
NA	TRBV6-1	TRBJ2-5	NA	TGTGCCAGCGTGTCGGGAACGGAGACCCAGTACTTC	CASVSGTETQYF
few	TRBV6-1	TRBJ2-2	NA	TGTGCCAGCAGACGCTCGGACGGGGAGCTGTTTTTT	CASRRSDGELFF
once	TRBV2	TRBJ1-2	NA	TGTGCCAGCAGTGAACAGGGCTATGGCTACACCTTC	CASSEQGYGYTF
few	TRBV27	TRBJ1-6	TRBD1	TGTGCCAGCAGCTACATTACGGGAGGGACAGGGATCGGCGTTTCACCCCTCCACTTT	CASSYITGGTGIGVSPLHF
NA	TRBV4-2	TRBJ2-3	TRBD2	TGTGCCAGCAGCCAAGAGTGGGGATCCCCCGGGCTAGCGGGGGGCACAGATACGCAGTATTTT	CASSQEWGSPGLAGGTDTQYF
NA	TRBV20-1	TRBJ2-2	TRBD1	TGCAGTGCTATGAGACAGGGGTCCGGGGAGCTGTTTTTT	CSAMRQGSGELFF
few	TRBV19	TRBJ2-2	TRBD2	TGTGCCAGTAGTAGCGGGAGGGCCGCCGGGGAGCTGTTTTTT	CASSSGRAAGELFF
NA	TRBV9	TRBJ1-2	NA	TGTGCCAGCAGTCCCGGGAGGAACTATGGCTACACCTTC	CASSPGRNYGYTF
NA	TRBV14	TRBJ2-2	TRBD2	TGTGCCAGCAGCCAAGAGGGACTAGCGGGAGTGGGTGACACCGGGGAGCTGTTTTTT	CASSQEGLAGVGDTGELFF
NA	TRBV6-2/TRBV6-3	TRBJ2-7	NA	TGTGCCAGCAGCCGCCCGGCCACCTACGAGCAGTACTTC	CASSRPATYEQYF
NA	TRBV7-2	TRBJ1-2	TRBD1	TGTGCCAGCAGCACCGGACAGGGCTATGGCTACACCTTC	CASSTGQGYGYTF
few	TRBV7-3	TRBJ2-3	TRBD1	TGTGCCAGCAGCCCGGACAGGGGGGATACGCAGTATTTT	CASSPDRGDTQYF
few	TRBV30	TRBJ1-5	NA	TGTGCCTGGAGCTCAGATAGCAATCAGCCCCAGCATTTT	CAWSSDSNQPQHF
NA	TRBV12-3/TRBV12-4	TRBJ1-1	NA	TGTGCCAGCAGACTGAACACTGAAGCTTTCTTT	CASRLNTEAFF
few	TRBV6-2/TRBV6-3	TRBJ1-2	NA	TGTGCCAGCTCCCAAGGTCCGCAGCACTATGGCTACACCTTC	CASSQGPQHYGYTF
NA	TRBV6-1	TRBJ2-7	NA	TGTGCCAGCAGGCCCGGATCCCCCCCCTACGAGCAGTACTTC	CASRPGSPPYEQYF
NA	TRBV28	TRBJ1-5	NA	TGTGCCAGCAGTTTATGGGCCGGAGGGGGGCCAGGGGATCATAGCAATCAGCCCCAGCATTTT	CASSLWAGGGPGDHSNQPQHF
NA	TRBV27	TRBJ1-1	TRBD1	TGTGCCAGCAGCCTAGCGACAGGGTTGGGGACTGAAGCTTTCTTT	CASSLATGLGTEAFF
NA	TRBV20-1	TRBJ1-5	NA	TGCAGTGCTAGAGAGAATAGGGGCGGTCAGCCCCAGCATTTT	CSARENRGGQPQHF
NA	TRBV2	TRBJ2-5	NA	TGTGCCAGCAGCTTGGAGGCCCAGTACTTC	CASSLEAQYF
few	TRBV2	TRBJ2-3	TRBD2	TGTGCCAGCAAGGTGGCTAGCGGGGCCACAGATACGCAGTATTTT	CASKVASGATDTQYF
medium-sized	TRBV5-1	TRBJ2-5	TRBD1	TGCGCCAGCAGCCCCCAGGGGGCGGGAGAGACCCAGTACTTC	CASSPQGAGETQYF
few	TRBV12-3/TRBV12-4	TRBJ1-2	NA	TGTGCCAGCAGTTTAGGGGGCGGCTACACCTTC	CASSLGGGYTF
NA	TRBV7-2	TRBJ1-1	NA	TGTGCCAGCAGCTCCCGGCCGGAAGGGGTGAACACTGAAGCTTTCTTT	CASSSRPEGVNTEAFF
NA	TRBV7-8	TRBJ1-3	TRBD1	TGTGCCAGCAGCCCGACAGGGTCTGGAAACACCATATATTTT	CASSPTGSGNTIYF
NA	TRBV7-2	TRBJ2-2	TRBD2	TGTGCCAGCAGCTTACTAGCGGGAGGCACCGGGGAGCTGTTTTTT	CASSLLAGGTGELFF
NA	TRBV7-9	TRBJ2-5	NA	TGTGCCAGCAGCCCCCGAGGCGGTAGGGAAGAGACCCAGTACTTC	CASSPRGGREETQYF
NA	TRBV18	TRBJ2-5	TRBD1	TGTGCCAGCTCACCTGACAGGGGTTCGAAGACCCAGTACTTC	CASSPDRGSKTQYF
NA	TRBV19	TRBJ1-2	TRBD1	TGTGCCAGTAGTATGCCAGGGGGCTCCCCTGGCTACACCTTC	CASSMPGGSPGYTF
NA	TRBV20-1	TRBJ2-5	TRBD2	TGCAGTGCTTCTAGCGGGAGGGGTGAAGAGACCCAGTACTTC	CSASSGRGEETQYF
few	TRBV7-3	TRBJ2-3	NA	TGTGCCAGCAGCGTCGCCGGGGACCCTGATACGCAGTATTTT	CASSVAGDPDTQYF
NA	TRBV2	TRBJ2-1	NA	TGTGCCAGCAGTGATAACCTGGTATTTGGCAATGAGCAGTTCTTC	CASSDNLVFGNEQFF
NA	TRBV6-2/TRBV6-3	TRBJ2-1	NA	TGTGCCAGCAGTTACCCCAGGGGGGTCTACAATGAGCAGTTCTTC	CASSYPRGVYNEQFF
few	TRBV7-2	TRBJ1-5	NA	TGTGCCAGCAGCTTAAGGGATTCGGGGCAGCCCCAGCATTTT	CASSLRDSGQPQHF
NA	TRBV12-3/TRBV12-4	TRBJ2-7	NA	TGTGCCAGCAGCCGTCTTCTCAGCTCCTACGAGCAGTACTTC	CASSRLLSSYEQYF
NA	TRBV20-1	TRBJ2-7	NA	TGCAGTGCTAGAGATGGGCGGGGCGGGCAGTACGAGCAGTACTTC	CSARDGRGGQYEQYF
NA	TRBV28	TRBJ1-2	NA	TGTGCCAGCGAGGGAATTAACTATGGCTACACCTTC	CASEGINYGYTF
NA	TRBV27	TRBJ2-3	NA	TGTGCCAGCGGTCGCACAGATACGCAGTATTTT	CASGRTDTQYF
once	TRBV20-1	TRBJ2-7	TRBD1	TGCAGTGCTAGTGCACAGGGGGTCTCCCCCTACGAGCAGTACTTC	CSASAQGVSPYEQYF
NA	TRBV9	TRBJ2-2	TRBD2	TGTGCCAGCAGCGTAGTAACTAGCGGGACGGACACCGGGGAGCTGTTTTTT	CASSVVTSGTDTGELFF
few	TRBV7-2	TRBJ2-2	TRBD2	TGTGCCAGCAGCACACTAGCGGGGGTCACCGGGGAGCTGTTTTTT	CASSTLAGVTGELFF
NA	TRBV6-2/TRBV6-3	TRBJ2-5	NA	TGTGCCAGCAGTTCCCCCAAGGGGGTACCGAGAGGCCAAGAGACCCAGTACTTC	CASSSPKGVPRGQETQYF
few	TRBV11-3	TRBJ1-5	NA	TGTGCCAGCAGCTTAGGGGCGGTAAACAATCAGCCCCAGCATTTT	CASSLGAVNNQPQHF
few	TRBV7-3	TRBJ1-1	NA	TGTGCCAGCAGCTTAAAATCGGACACTGAAGCTTTCTTT	CASSLKSDTEAFF